This TCR beta chain was profiled in a study of T cell changes during pregnancy in multiple sclerosis. This clone was observed once. The V and J ends lost 5 bases and 14 bases respectively, with 10 bases between them. Germline CDR1 reads SGHTA; CDR2 reads FQGTGA. The CDR3 sequence is 10 residues long. Assay: immunoSEQ multiplex PCR; the TCRdb copy retains only in-frame clones and omits some. The sample lists 45,000 or so clones; approximately 90% were seen once. This sequence joins TRBV7-3 and TRBJ2-1; perhaps TRBD1 as D (5 bases). The receptor's source is a female donor with multiple sclerosis, enrolled in a pregnancy study. The sequenced sample consisted of PBMCs (not recorded whether the cells were cultured). CDR3 nucleotides: TGTGCCAGCAGCCCCAAAGGGGAGTTCTTC. This gives the protein CASSPKGEFF.